The 8 T cell receptor beta chains below come from one sample, sequenced in a study of beta chain features in type 1 diabetes. Expressed TCRB transcripts got sequenced, as all isolated RNA was reverse transcribed. Profiling relied on immunoSEQ multiplex PCR, and the TCRdb table lists in-frame clones only, not all of them. This table has over 700,000 clones, about a sixth appearing once. The specimen was naive CD4+ T cells from blood. These receptors came from a woman between 18 and 30 years old in good health.

This chain joins TRBV27 and TRBJ2-1; D unresolved. The V end was cut by 7 bases, the J end by 0 bases, with 16 bases between. Germline V gives CDR1 MNHEY, CDR2 SMNVEV (reference sequence). The CDR3 is made up of 16 amino acids. The CDR3 sequence: CASTPKPTSSYNEQFF. The CDR3, as DNA: TGTGCCAGCACCCCGAAGCCGACGAGCTCCTACAATGAGCAGTTCTTC.

The rearrangement joins TRBV5-1 to TRBJ2-3, with D unclear. This CDR3 has 13 residues. Germline CDR1 and CDR2: SGHRS and YFSETQ. With 0 bases removed from V and 5 bases from J, the gap between germline ends came to 7 bases. CDR3 sequence reads: CASSLASQDTQYF. The DNA for the CDR3 is TGCGCCAGCAGCTTGGCATCACAAGATACGCAGTATTTT.

The gene calls are TRBV7-9 and TRBJ2-1; 9 bases line up with TRBD1. With V trimmed by 5 bases and J by 3 bases, 5 bases remained unmatched. CDR1 and CDR2 from the germline V gene are SEHNR and FQNEAQ (reference sequence). This CDR3 has 15 residues. The CDR3, as DNA: TGTGCCAGCAGCCGGGACAGGGATGGCTACAATGAGCAGTTCTTC. Its translation is CASSRDRDGYNEQFF.

The V call is TRBV9, the J call TRBJ2-5; TRBD1 or TRBD2 may be the D gene (6 bases each). V dropped 0 bases and J dropped 9 bases, with 21 bases sitting between them. CDR1 and CDR2 (germline): SGDLS, YYNGEE. The CDR3 has 16 residues. This chain's CDR3 is CASSVDLDRPWEAQYF. CDR3 sequence (DNA): TGTGCCAGCAGCGTAGATTTAGACAGGCCCTGGGAGGCCCAGTACTTC.

This clone was seen a single time. The DNA of the CDR3 is TGCAGCGTTGAAGATGGGACTAGCGGGAGATGGGGCGAGCAGTACTTC. It is translated as CSVEDGTSGRWGEQYF. The V gene is TRBV29-1, the J gene TRBJ2-5, with 14 bases aligning to TRBD2. The better agreement between TRBJ2-7 and the DNA end casts doubt on the J call. The germline V gene encodes CDR1 SQVTM and CDR2 ANQGSEA. The CDR3 is 16 amino acids.

The rearrangement joins TRBV11-3 to TRBJ2-7, with D maybe TRBD1 (7 bases). The CDR3 is made up of 13 amino acids. Germline CDR1 and CDR2: SGHNT and YENEEA. Trimming cost V 5 bases and J 6 bases, with 14 bases left between them. The DNA for the CDR3 is TGTGCCAGCAGCCGGGACAGACTAGGCGAGCAGTACTTC. Translation: CASSRDRLGEQYF.

Only a few counts were recorded for this clone. The chain recombines TRBV5-1 with TRBJ2-3, with TRBD2 matching 8 bases. The CDR3 runs 14 residues. Germline V gene lookup returns CDR1 SGHRS and CDR2 YFSETQ. With V trimmed by 2 bases and J by 6 bases, 5 bases remained unmatched. The CDR3 nucleotides read TGCGCCAGCAGCTTAAGCGGGAGTTGGGATACGCAGTATTTT. This translates into CASSLSGSWDTQYF.

This clone was detected a few times. The chain links TRBV7-9 to TRBJ2-1; the D gene is possibly TRBD2 (5 bases). Germline V gives CDR1 SEHNR, CDR2 FQNEAQ (reference sequence). The CDR3 extends over 15 amino acids. Between the trimmed V and J ends, which lost 4 bases and 6 bases, there was a span of 16 bases. The CDR3 bases are TGTGCCAGCAGCTCGTCGGCCGACTACTCCAATGAGCAGTTCTTC. Translation: CASSSSADYSNEQFF.